This passage covers 19 T cell receptor beta chains from one sample sequenced in a study of blood T cell repertoires in COVID-19. Clones were sequenced by immunoSEQ multiplex PCR, and TCRdb holds only the in-frame ones, with some missing. Seen here are about 140,000 clones, around 83% observed once, and the top ten hold roughly 1.5%. The sequencing sample was made of peripheral blood. These receptors were collected from a human donor in a cohort sampled during active COVID-19.

The CDR3 loop reads CASSGGSDTEAFF. The CDR3 region has the DNA TGCGCCAGCAGCGGGGGGTCTGACACTGAAGCTTTCTTT. The chain is built from TRBV5-1 and TRBJ1-1, with D possibly TRBD1 on 5 matching bases. The germline V gene encodes CDR1 SGHRS and CDR2 YFSETQ. The V gene lost 4 bases and the J gene lost 3 bases, with 10 bases spanning the gap. CDR3 length: 13 residues. Supplemented by reference TRBV5-1 and TRBJ1-1, the full variable domain reads KAGVTQTPRYLIKTRGQQVTLSCSPISGHRSVSWYQQTPGQGLQFLFEYFSETQRNKGNFPGRFSGRQFSNSRSEMNVSTLELGDSALYLCASSGGSDTEAFFGQGTRLTVV.

The V call is TRBV6-2 or TRBV6-3, the J call TRBJ2-1; 8 bases line up with TRBD2. With 0 bases clipped from V and 4 bases from J, the junction kept 5 bases outside the gene matches. This CDR3 is 16 amino acids long. Germline V gene lookup returns CDR1 MNHEY and CDR2 SVGEGT. CDR3 in DNA: TGTGCCAGCAGTTACTCAGGGACTAGGCTATACAATGAGCAGTTCTTC. Its protein product is CASSYSGTRLYNEQFF.

The V gene is TRBV5-4, the J gene TRBJ2-7; possibly TRBD2 for D (6 bases). V lost 0 bases and J 7 bases, leaving 17 bases between the germline ends. Germline loops: CDR1 SGHNT, CDR2 YYREEE (reference sequence). This CDR3 has 15 residues. CDR3 loop: CASSLDIGGGREQYF. The CDR3 DNA sequence: TGTGCCAGCAGCTTGGATATTGGGGGAGGTCGGGAGCAGTACTTC. Supplemented by reference TRBV5-4 and TRBJ2-7, the full variable domain reads ETGVTQSPTHLIKTRGQQVTLRCSSQSGHNTVSWYQQALGQGPQFIFQYYREEENGRGNFPPRFSGLQFPNYSSELNVNALELDDSALYLCASSLDIGGGREQYFGPGTRLTVT.

The V gene is TRBV9, the J gene TRBJ2-2; tentatively, D is TRBD1 (6 bases). The germline CDR1 and CDR2 sequences are SGDLS and YYNGEE. The CDR3 length is 22 residues. Trimming shortened V by 0 bases and J by 1 base, and 28 bases separated the two germline ends. The CDR3 protein is CASSVESVEGPLEGVNTGELFF. DNA for the CDR3: TGTGCCAGCAGCGTAGAAAGCGTTGAGGGCCCGCTAGAGGGGGTGAACACCGGGGAGCTGTTTTTT.

The J gene is TRBJ2-1, the V gene TRBV4-3, with D tentatively TRBD2 (5 bases). The CDR3 runs to 13 residues. Germline V CDR1 and CDR2: LGHNA, YSLEER. Trimming shortened V by 4 bases and J by 6 bases, and 10 bases separated the two germline ends. CDR3 DNA sequence: TGCGCCAGCAGCCCTGGACTCCTCAATGAGCAGTTCTTC. This encodes CASSPGLLNEQFF.

The rearrangement joins TRBV6-5 to TRBJ2-7; 11 positions agree with TRBD1. CDR3 size: 15 residues. The trim removed 8 bases at V and 0 bases at J, leaving 6 bases unmatched. CDR1 and CDR2 from the germline V gene are MNHEY and SVGAGI. This CDR3 reads CASHRDRGNSYEQYF. The CDR3 DNA is TGTGCCAGCCACAGGGACAGGGGGAACTCCTACGAGCAGTACTTC.

V and J are TRBV3-1 (or the pseudogene TRBV3-2) and TRBJ2-7; no clear D gene. Trimming left V 1 base short and J 2 bases short, with 9 bases between. The CDR3 has 14 residues. Germline CDR1 is LGHDT and CDR2 is YNNKEL (reference sequence). This chain's CDR3 is CASSQGAEAYEQYF. The CDR3 DNA is TGTGCCAGCAGCCAAGGGGCAGAAGCCTACGAGCAGTACTTC.

This clone was counted between two and nine times. This CDR3 reads CASSLQTANYGYTF. CDR3 nucleotide sequence: TGTGCCAGCAGCTTACAGACAGCTAACTATGGCTACACCTTC. The chain combines TRBV5-5 with TRBJ1-2; a possible D gene is TRBD1 (5 bases). Per the germline V gene, CDR1 is SGHKS and CDR2 is YYEKEE (reference sequence). CDR3 length: 14 amino acids. The V and J ends lost 2 bases and 0 bases respectively, with 8 bases between them.

V is TRBV7-2 and J is TRBJ2-1; TRBD1 matches at 8 bases. Germline trimming cut 4 bases from V and 12 bases from J; bases unmatched to any gene: 11. The CDR3 runs to 14 residues. Per the germline V gene, CDR1 is SGHTA and CDR2 is FQGNSA. This chain's CDR3 is CASSSPTGEKGQFF. Here the CDR3 DNA reads TGTGCCAGCAGCTCCCCGACAGGGGAGAAAGGGCAGTTCTTC.

The genes are TRBV6-7 and TRBJ2-1; TRBD2 agrees at 14 bases. TRBV6-7 is treated as an ORF (open reading frame) with a function not yet certain. V was pared by 4 bases and J by 1 base, with 15 bases of the junction left unmatched. CDR3 length: 21 amino acids. The CDR3 nucleotides are TGTGCCAGCAGTTCCCTAGGTCCGGGACTAGCGGGAGATGGTTCCTACAATGAGCAGTTCTTC. This translates into CASSSLGPGLAGDGSYNEQFF.

This rearrangement joins TRBV21-1 to TRBJ2-7; the table calls TRBD2, which could not be checked here. TRBV21-1 is noted as a pseudogene. The CDR3 is made up of 11 amino acids. The CDR3 region is CASSTYYEQYF. CDR3 coding DNA: TGTGCCAGCAGCACCTACTACGAGCAGTACTTC.

This clone was seen only a few times. Relative to the germline gene, one junction end is altered; a read error may explain this. J is TRBJ1-1 and V is TRBV29-1, with 9 bases aligning to TRBD1. The CDR3 extends over 14 amino acids. In germline, CDR1 is SQVTM, CDR2 ANQGSEA. The DNA of the CDR3 is TGCAGCGTCGAAGGGACAGGGCTGAACACTGAAGCTTTCTTT. It codes for CSVEGTGLNTEAFF.

The sample holds one count of this clone. V is TRBV7-8 and J is TRBJ2-1; D is possibly TRBD2 (5 bases). The CDR3 has 13 amino acids. Germline assignment: CDR1 SGHVS and CDR2 FQNEAQ. V was shortened by 5 bases and J by 8 bases, with 13 bases between the two germline ends. CDR3 sequence reads: CASSLRLTDEQFF. Here the CDR3 DNA reads TGTGCCAGCAGCCTTAGACTAACAGATGAGCAGTTCTTC.

The genes are TRBV6-5 and TRBJ2-1; D is perhaps TRBD2 (5 bases). V lost 7 bases and J 2 bases, leaving 12 bases between the germline ends. CDR1 is MNHEY and CDR2 is SVGAGI in the germline V gene. The CDR3 sequence is 14 residues long. The CDR3 is CASTPSSPYNEQFF. The CDR3 DNA follows: TGTGCCAGCACCCCTAGCAGCCCCTACAATGAGCAGTTCTTC.

This chain connects TRBV5-1 to TRBJ1-1; tentative D call: TRBD1 (6 bases). Germline loops: CDR1 SGHRS, CDR2 YFSETQ. The CDR3 runs 15 residues. Trimming removed 3 bases at V and 6 bases at J, with 18 bases between. DNA for the CDR3: TGCGCCAGCAGCTCTTCAGGGGCCCCGCTGGCTGAAGCTTTCTTT. Translating it yields CASSSSGAPLAEAFF.

This clone came up once. This chain uses TRBV5-1 with TRBJ2-1, with 7 bases identical to TRBD2. V lost 0 bases, J lost 8 bases, and 8 bases stayed unmatched. Looked up from germline, CDR1 is SGHRS and CDR2 is YFSETQ. The CDR3 is 15 residues long. The CDR3 is CASSLEGTMGDEQFF. Written as DNA, the CDR3 is TGCGCCAGCAGCTTGGAGGGGACTATGGGGGATGAGCAGTTCTTC.

This clone came up once. The chain carries TRBV3-1 (or the pseudogene TRBV3-2) and TRBJ1-6; TRBD1 is a possible D gene (6 bases). V was shortened by 3 bases and J by 7 bases, with 10 bases between the two germline ends. The germline gives CDR1 LGHDT, CDR2 YNNKEL (reference sequence). CDR3 length: 14 amino acids. The CDR3, as DNA: TGTGCCAGCAGCCACGGACAGAACAATTCACCCCTCCACTTT. Residues: CASSHGQNNSPLHF.

The V and J genes are TRBV4-1 and TRBJ2-4; 10 bases agree with TRBD1. The J segment lost 3 bases and the V segment lost 9 bases, leaving 20 bases of the junction unmatched. Germline V lookup: CDR1 MGHRA, CDR2 YSYEKL. The CDR3 is 19 amino acids. The CDR3 reads CARLRWDRGASDHKNIQYF. CDR3 nucleotides: TGCGCCAGGTTGAGATGGGACAGGGGCGCTTCCGATCACAAAAACATTCAGTACTTC.

V and J are TRBV7-2 and TRBJ2-1; D is possibly TRBD2 (6 bases). V lost 3 bases and J lost 8, with 17 bases in between. The germline CDR1 and CDR2 sequences are SGHTA and FQGNSA. This CDR3 has 15 amino acids. CDR3 loop: CASSLTGARGDEQFF. CDR3 DNA: TGTGCCAGCAGCTTGACGGGAGCGCGAGGGGATGAGCAGTTCTTC.